The source of this T cell receptor (beta chain) is a study of cytomegalovirus exposure and HLA in healthy donors. Study-level findings and limits: The listing of 150 to 200 TCR beta chains classed them as cytomegalovirus-associated.

Of note for this clone: The antigen is unknown.

V trimming: 8 bases; J trimming: 0 bases; junction bases outside the gene matches: 9. Germline CDR1 PRHDT, CDR2 FYEKMQ (reference sequence). CDR3 size: 16 residues. The PCR used 60 Vbeta and 13 Jbeta primers. Per the study methods: As a later analysis found, there were tens of millions of unique TCR beta chains, of which 8.5 million to 13 million were shared. Assay used: immunoSEQ multiplex PCR; TCRdb lists only in-frame clones, some missing. V, J and clone size reflect that table, while D and trimming were determined from the DNA. Among 100,000 to 150,000 clones listed, roughly three quarters were seen once.

The receptor's source is a male donor in good health and CMV-seronegative. Material: PBMCs. The chain has TRBV13 and TRBJ2-2; 7 nucleotides line up with TRBD1. The CDR3 DNA reads TGTGCCAGCTTCTCCTCCGACAGGGCGAACACCGGGGAGCTGTTTTTT. The encoded protein is CASFSSDRANTGELFF.